The 4 T cell receptor beta chains below all came from one sample that was sequenced in a study of T-cell reconstitution after alpha-beta-depleted transplantation in children. Unique molecular identifiers featured in how the TCRbeta library was prepared. Via MiXCR, TCRdb re-called the PCR reads, giving one row per CDR3 protein. The sample holds about 360,000 distinct CDR3 sequences; roughly 14% are singletons and the top ten take 3.5% to 4.5%. Sequencing used PBMCs, obtained from the stem cell graft. All receptors derive from a human donor who donated a stem cell graft to a child with Fanconi anemia.

The genes are TRBV12-3 or TRBV12-4 and TRBJ1-6; D is possibly TRBD1 (6 bases). The length of the CDR3 is 14 residues. V lost 7 bases and J lost 10, with 17 bases in between. The CDR3 nucleotides read TGTGCCAGCAATCTACAGGGCTTACTGTCACCCCTCCACTTT. Translated, it gives CASNLQGLLSPLHF.

The rearrangement uses TRBV4-3 and TRBJ1-2, with D unresolved. Germline CDR1 is LGHNA and CDR2 is YSLEER. Trimming removed 1 base at V and 4 bases at J, with 10 bases between. This CDR3 is built from 14 residues. The CDR3 DNA reads TGCGCCAGCAGCCAAGTTGGGAGCTTCTATGGCTACACCTTC. It yields the protein CASSQVGSFYGYTF.

This clonotype was detected ten times or more. The chain couples TRBV9 to TRBJ1-1, with unresolved D. The CDR3 is made up of 14 amino acids. The V and J ends lost 0 bases and 2 bases respectively, with 8 bases between them. CDR1 SGDLS and CDR2 YYNGEE come from the germline V gene. This CDR3 reads CASSVGADNTEAFF. DNA of the CDR3: TGTGCCAGCAGCGTAGGGGCGGACAACACTGAAGCTTTCTTT. The full variable domain, its missing parts supplied by reference TRBV9 and TRBJ1-1, is DSGVTQTPKHLITATGQRVTLRCSPRSGDLSVYWYQQSLDQGLQFLIQYYNGEERAKGNILERFSAQQFPDLHSELNLSSLELGDSALYFCASSVGADNTEAFFGQGTRLTVV.

This clonotype appeared a few times. The chain carries TRBV5-1 and TRBJ1-3, with a possible D match to TRBD1 (5 bases). The V end lost 4 bases, the J end lost 4 bases, and 12 bases lay between the germline ends. Germline values: CDR1 SGHRS, CDR2 YFSETQ. The CDR3 length is 14 residues. The CDR3 DNA reads as TGCGCCAGCAGCGAGACAGTAACGGGAAACACCATATATTTT. This encodes CASSETVTGNTIYF.